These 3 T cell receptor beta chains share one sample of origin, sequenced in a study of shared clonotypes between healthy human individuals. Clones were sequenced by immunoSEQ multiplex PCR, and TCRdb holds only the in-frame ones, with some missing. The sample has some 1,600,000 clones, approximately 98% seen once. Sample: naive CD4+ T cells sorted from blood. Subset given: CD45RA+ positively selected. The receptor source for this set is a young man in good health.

CDR3: CASSSGFRTGISGNTIYF. Written as DNA, the CDR3 is TGCGCCAGCAGCTCTGGGTTCCGAACAGGGATCTCTGGAAACACCATATATTTT. This chain connects TRBV5-1 to TRBJ1-3; TRBD1 might be the D (6 bases). The CDR3 is made up of 18 amino acids. Trimming removed 3 bases at V and 0 bases at J, with 19 bases between. Germline V gene data show CDR1 as SGHRS and CDR2 as YFSETQ.

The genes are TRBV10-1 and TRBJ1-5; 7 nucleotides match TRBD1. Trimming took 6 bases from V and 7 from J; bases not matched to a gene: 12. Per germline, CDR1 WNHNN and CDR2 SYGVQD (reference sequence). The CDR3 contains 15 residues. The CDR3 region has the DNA TGCGCCAGCAGCATGAGAGGGGGCTCCCAACAGCCCCAGCATTTT. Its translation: CASSMRGGSQQPQHF.

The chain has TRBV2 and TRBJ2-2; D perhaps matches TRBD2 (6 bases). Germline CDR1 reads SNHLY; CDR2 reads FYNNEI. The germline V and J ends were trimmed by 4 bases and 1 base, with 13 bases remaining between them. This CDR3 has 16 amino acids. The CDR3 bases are TGTGCCAGCAGTGGGGCCGGGACTTTGAACACCGGGGAGCTGTTTTTT. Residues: CASSGAGTLNTGELFF.